The rows below give T cell receptor beta chains drawn from one sample of a study of T cell clonotyping in hematopoietic cell transplantation. TCRdb keeps only in-frame clones here, not all; method: immunoSEQ multiplex PCR. The sample holds 75,000 to 95,000 clones, 90% to 96% seen once. Here the sequenced sample was peripheral blood mononuclear cells, taken before stem cell transplant. Receptors were obtained from a woman aged 50 to 60 with acute myeloid leukemia. Some clones in this sample may be carry-over from other donors' samples. The CDR3 runs from the conserved cysteine through the conserved F or W. A D gene is named only where the DNA matches it firmly. Clone sizes are given selectively: once, few, many, or a class where the clone is expanded.

>once|16|-|TRBV25-1|TRBJ2-1
CASSPIGGRTLNEQFF
TGTGCCAGCAGTCCCATCGGAGGGCGGACCCTCAATGAGCAGTTCTTC
>-|13|-|TRBV7-7|TRBJ2-5
CASSTQGQETQYF
TGTGCTAGCAGCACCCAGGGCCAAGAGACCCAGTACTTC
>-|13|-|TRBV2|TRBJ2-7
CASSRGWDYEQYF
TGTGCCAGCTCCCGGGGGTGGGACTACGAGCAGTACTTC
>-|13|-|TRBV7-3|TRBJ2-2
CASSLGTAGELFF
TGTGCCAGCAGCTTAGGTACTGCCGGGGAGCTGTTTTTT
>-|14|TRBD1|TRBV19|TRBJ1-2
CATNTGGAGYGYTF
TGTGCCACCAATACAGGGGGCGCAGGGTATGGCTACACCTTC
>-|14|-|TRBV19|TRBJ2-3
CASSIGTGTDTQYF
TGTGCCAGTAGTATAGGCACAGGGACAGATACGCAGTATTTT
>-|12|-|TRBV28|TRBJ2-3
CASKMLTDTQYF
TGTGCCAGCAAAATGCTCACAGATACGCAGTATTTT
>-|13|-|TRBV6-1|TRBJ1-2
CASSTDRDYGYTF
TGTGCCAGCAGCACCGACAGAGACTATGGCTACACCTTC
>-|14|-|TRBV6-1|TRBJ1-5
CASSPDSGNQPQHF
TGTGCCAGCAGCCCGGACAGTGGCAATCAGCCCCAGCATTTT
>-|14|TRBD1|TRBV5-6|TRBJ2-7
CASSPGQLYYEQYF
TGTGCCAGCAGCCCGGGACAGCTCTACTACGAGCAGTACTTC
>-|15|TRBD1|TRBV30|TRBJ1-2
CASPGQGTLNYGYTF
TGTGCCTCCCCCGGACAGGGGACCTTAAACTATGGCTACACCTTC
>-|15|-|TRBV4-1|TRBJ1-5
CASNPVGASNQPQHF
TGCGCCAGCAACCCAGTGGGGGCTAGCAATCAGCCCCAGCATTTT
>few|16|TRBD2|TRBV7-2|TRBJ2-1
CASSSWTSGRIGEQFF
TGTGCCAGCAGCTCCTGGACTAGCGGGAGAATAGGTGAGCAGTTCTTC
>-|13|-|TRBV30|TRBJ1-1
CAWSPTRNTEAFF
TGTGCCTGGAGTCCTACAAGGAACACTGAAGCTTTCTTT
>-|14|TRBD1|TRBV28|TRBJ1-4
CASSDREIGEKLFF
TGTGCCAGCAGCGACAGGGAGATTGGTGAAAAACTGTTTTTT
>-|16|-|TRBV11-2|TRBJ1-4
CASSSGPGVTGEKLFF
TGTGCCAGCAGCTCCGGACCGGGGGTAACAGGGGAAAAACTGTTTTTT
>-|15|TRBD2|TRBV2|TRBJ2-3
CASRQRETSTDTQYF
TGTGCCAGCAGGCAGCGGGAGACTAGCACAGATACGCAGTATTTT
>-|14|TRBD1|TRBV5-1|TRBJ1-5
CASSLSGGNEPQHF
TGCGCCAGCAGCTTGTCAGGGGGGAATGAGCCCCAGCATTTT
>-|14|-|TRBV23-1|TRBJ1-1
CASSQSVSDTEAFF
TGCGCCAGCAGTCAATCGGTGTCGGACACTGAAGCTTTCTTT
>-|15|TRBD1|TRBV7-2|TRBJ2-3
CASSPMGQFTDTQYF
TGTGCCAGCAGCCCGATGGGACAGTTCACAGATACGCAGTATTTT
>-|13|-|TRBV7-9|TRBJ1-1
CASREGGDTEAFF
TGTGCCAGCAGAGAGGGAGGGGACACTGAAGCTTTCTTT
>-|15|-|TRBV28|TRBJ1-5
CASRVGGTGNQPQHF
TGTGCCAGCAGGGTGGGAGGAACCGGCAATCAGCCCCAGCATTTT